In this sample, the clone carrying this TCR beta chain turned up a few times. Its antigen is still unknown. There are 12 residues in the CDR3. With 5 bases removed from V and 5 bases from J, the gap between germline ends came to 7 bases. Germline V gene lookup returns CDR1 LNHDA and CDR2 SQIVND (reference sequence). This sample is part of a study of cytomegalovirus exposure and HLA in healthy donors. Study observations and caveats: Cytomegalovirus status was reportedly diagnosed by the classifier with high specificity and sensitivity. The study listed around 150 cytomegalovirus-associated TCR beta chains. In a later analysis, first-cohort TCR clusters were found to tend to co-occur in the 100 to 150 validation repertoires. Confirmation in vitro established that a few CMV-associated chains were specific for CMV antigens.

The table came from immunoSEQ multiplex PCR; TCRdb's copy has only in-frame clones and leaves some out. There are some 110,000 clones in the sample; less than 90% occur only once, and 1.5% to 2% lies in the top ten. The V and J genes are TRBV19 and TRBJ1-5; D perhaps matches TRBD1 (5 bases). This receptor was obtained from a woman aged 18-29 years in good health and CMV-seropositive. The material sequenced was PBMCs. Written as DNA, the CDR3 is TGTGCCAGTAGTTTACAGGATCAGCCCCAGCATTTT. This gives the protein CASSLQDQPQHF.